Listed here is a single TCR beta chain. What it binds is not known. This record comes from a study of a mutant IDH1 vaccine in newly diagnosed glioma. In the study overall: Receipt of radiotherapy, temozolomide, or both preceded the study, and most received both.

Time point here: week 47, end of study. In the vaccine, a single dose held 300 ug of the mutant IDH1 20-mer peptide, along with topical imiquimod. Patients came in for eight vaccinations, in weeks 1, 3, 5, 7, 11, 15, 19 and 23. V gave up 5 bases and J gave up 0 bases, with 10 bases separating them. This CDR3 has 15 residues. CDR1 is SGHAT, CDR2 FQNNGV, per germline. Study outcomes and limitations: Pseudoprogression showed no apparent link to changes in top peripheral T cell clonotypes.

Clones were read by immunoSEQ multiplex PCR, and TCRdb kept only the in-frame ones, dropping some. The sample consists of 60,000 to 65,000 clones, roughly 87% of them appearing once. This TCR was recovered from a man aged 25-45 years with glioma. The material sequenced was PBMCs, taken from a glioma patient whose treatment included an IDH1 peptide vaccine. The rearrangement links TRBV11-2 to TRBJ2-2; D gene uncertain. CDR3 nucleotide sequence: TGTGCCAGCAGCCTTATGACATCGAACACCGGGGAGCTGTTTTTT. Translation: CASSLMTSNTGELFF.